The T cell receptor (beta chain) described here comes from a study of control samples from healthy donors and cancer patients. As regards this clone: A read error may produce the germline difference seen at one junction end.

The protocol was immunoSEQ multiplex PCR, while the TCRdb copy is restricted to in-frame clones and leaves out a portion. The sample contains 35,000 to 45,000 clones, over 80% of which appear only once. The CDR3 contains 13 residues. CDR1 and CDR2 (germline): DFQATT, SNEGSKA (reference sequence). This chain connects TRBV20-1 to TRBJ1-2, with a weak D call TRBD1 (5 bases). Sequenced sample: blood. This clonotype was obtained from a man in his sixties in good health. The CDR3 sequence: CSASTWDRDGYTF. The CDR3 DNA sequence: TGCAGTGCCAGTACCTGGGACCGCGATGGTTACACCTTC.